This T cell receptor (beta chain) was found in a study of CD8+ T cells in alopecia areata. Study at large: Female C3H/HeJ recipients aged about 7-11 weeks got skin from C3H/HeJ graft donors aged roughly 6-13 months that had spontaneous alopecia.

This clone was seen more than once but under ten times. Its matching antigen is unknown. Each gene name is a mouse one. The read ends 4 residues shy of where the CDR3 ends; the end is completed using the germline J gene. There are 17 residues in the CDR3. The V gene's germline CDR1 is NNHDY and CDR2 SYVADS. Between the trimmed V and J ends, which lost 0 bases and 0 bases, there was a span of 12 bases. The authors extracted RNA and reverse transcribed it into cDNA as the sequencing template. Sequenced by immunoSEQ multiplex PCR; TCRdb stores in-frame clones only, minus some. Singletons are absent from the sample, which has approximately 110,000 clones. Overall study findings and caveats: Scalp sequencing captures resident alphabeta T cells of normal skin too. Mice showed clearer TCR sharing than patients did, a gap that was possibly HLA-related. Clonality exceeded that of normal scalp in lesional scalp, most notably in alopecia totalis/universalis.

The chain joins TRBV13-3 to TRBJ1-4; the D gene is possibly TRBD1 (6 bases). The sample consisted of lesional skin. The receptor's source is a C3H/HeJ mouse with alopecia areata. Strain MHC haplotype: H2-k. CDR3 residues: CASSDARTEISNERLFF. Partial CDR3 DNA: TGTGCCAGCAGTGATGCACGGACAGAAATTTCCAACGAA.